This is a list of T cell receptor beta chains from one sample in a study of T cell responses to AZD1222 COVID-19 vaccine. TCRdb's copy holds only in-frame clones and misses some; the assay was immunoSEQ multiplex PCR. Of about 120,000 clones listed, 88% are singletons. Sequenced here: peripheral blood, sampled on day 0 of MenACWY control vaccination. The receptors were sampled from an adult in good health. The CDR3 runs from the conserved cysteine through the conserved F or W. The order of the fields is J gene, V gene, clone size, D gene, CDR3 DNA, CDR3 protein. A D gene is named only where the DNA matches it firmly. Only part of the rows carry a size: once, few, many, or a class if the clone is expanded.

J gene: TRBJ2-1; V gene: TRBV30; clone size: -; D gene: TRBD2; CDR3 DNA: TGTGCCTGGAGTGTGGGACTAGAAGGGGGGGAGCAGTTCTTC; CDR3 protein: CAWSVGLEGGEQFF
J gene: TRBJ2-3; V gene: TRBV5-1; clone size: -; D gene: TRBD2; CDR3 DNA: TGCGCCAGCAGTCCAGGACTAGACTGGGATACGCAGTATTTT; CDR3 protein: CASSPGLDWDTQYF
J gene: TRBJ1-1; V gene: TRBV28; clone size: -; D gene: TRBD1; CDR3 DNA: TGTGCCAGCAGTCCCCTGACAGGGCTCACTGAAGCTTTCTTT; CDR3 protein: CASSPLTGLTEAFF
J gene: TRBJ2-7; V gene: TRBV4-1; clone size: -; D gene: TRBD1; CDR3 DNA: TGCGCCAGCAGCCCCGTTGGACAGGGCCTCTCCTACGAGCAGTACTTC; CDR3 protein: CASSPVGQGLSYEQYF
J gene: TRBJ2-7; V gene: TRBV5-4; clone size: -; D gene: -; CDR3 DNA: TGTGCCAGCAGCTGGCCGGGCAGCGGGTCTTCCTACGAGCAGTACTTC; CDR3 protein: CASSWPGSGSSYEQYF
J gene: TRBJ2-4; V gene: TRBV11-2; clone size: -; D gene: -; CDR3 DNA: TGTGCCAGCAGCCCCCTCCGGGATAACATTCAGTACTTC; CDR3 protein: CASSPLRDNIQYF
J gene: TRBJ1-5; V gene: TRBV27; clone size: -; D gene: TRBD1; CDR3 DNA: TGTGCCAAGACCAGGGGGTACAATCAGCCCCAGCATTTT; CDR3 protein: CAKTRGYNQPQHF
J gene: TRBJ2-7; V gene: TRBV5-4; clone size: -; D gene: TRBD2; CDR3 DNA: TGTGCCAGCAGCTTGGTGGGTGGCGGGAGCTCCTACGAGCAGTACTTC; CDR3 protein: CASSLVGGGSSYEQYF
J gene: TRBJ2-7; V gene: TRBV5-4; clone size: few; D gene: -; CDR3 DNA: TGTGCCAGCAGCTTGGACGGACCGCTCTACGAGCAGTACTTC; CDR3 protein: CASSLDGPLYEQYF
J gene: TRBJ1-4; V gene: TRBV6-5; clone size: -; D gene: -; CDR3 DNA: TGTGCCACCGCCACCTTTGCAACTAATGAAAAACTGTTTTTT; CDR3 protein: CATATFATNEKLFF
J gene: TRBJ1-1; V gene: TRBV3-1/TRBV3-2; clone size: -; D gene: TRBD1; CDR3 DNA: TGTGCCAGCAGCCCGACAGGGGGGGAAGCTTTCTTT; CDR3 protein: CASSPTGGEAFF
J gene: TRBJ1-4; V gene: TRBV29-1; clone size: -; D gene: -; CDR3 DNA: TGCAGCGTTGAAGATCTAGGGGGTTCTAATGAAAAACTGTTTTTT; CDR3 protein: CSVEDLGGSNEKLFF
J gene: TRBJ2-1; V gene: TRBV7-2; clone size: -; D gene: TRBD2; CDR3 DNA: TGTGCCAGCAGCCCTAGGGCCAGGTGGGAGGGCCAGCAGTTCTTC; CDR3 protein: CASSPRARWEGQQFF
J gene: TRBJ1-5; V gene: TRBV15; clone size: -; D gene: TRBD1; CDR3 DNA: TGTGCCACCAGCAGGAACCCAGGGGGCGGGCAGCCCCAGCATTTT; CDR3 protein: CATSRNPGGGQPQHF
J gene: TRBJ2-7; V gene: TRBV3-1/TRBV3-2; clone size: few; D gene: TRBD1; CDR3 DNA: TGTGCCAGCAGTACTAGGACAGGGTACGAGCAGTACTTC; CDR3 protein: CASSTRTGYEQYF
J gene: TRBJ2-7; V gene: TRBV3-1/TRBV3-2; clone size: -; D gene: TRBD2; CDR3 DNA: TGTGCCAGCAGCCGCCGCCCCCCCGGACTAGCGGGAGGGCCTTCCGCCTACGAGCAGTACTTC; CDR3 protein: CASSRRPPGLAGGPSAYEQYF
J gene: TRBJ1-2; V gene: TRBV10-3; clone size: once; D gene: TRBD1; CDR3 DNA: TGTGCCATCAGTGAGTCGACATTCTGGCAGGGGGCTGGTGGCTACACCTTC; CDR3 protein: CAISESTFWQGAGGYTF
J gene: TRBJ2-3; V gene: TRBV6-2/TRBV6-3; clone size: -; D gene: TRBD1; CDR3 DNA: TGTGCCAGCAGTGCCCGGGGACAGGGCACAGATACGCAGTATTTT; CDR3 protein: CASSARGQGTDTQYF
J gene: TRBJ1-5; V gene: TRBV19; clone size: -; D gene: -; CDR3 DNA: TGTGCCAGTAGTACCCCGGACGGTATCGGCAATCAGCCCCAGCATTTT; CDR3 protein: CASSTPDGIGNQPQHF
J gene: TRBJ2-1; V gene: TRBV5-1; clone size: -; D gene: TRBD1; CDR3 DNA: TGCGCCAGCAGCTCCAAAACCGGGACAGGGGCTTACAATGAGCAGTTCTTC; CDR3 protein: CASSSKTGTGAYNEQFF
J gene: TRBJ2-7; V gene: TRBV27; clone size: once; D gene: TRBD2; CDR3 DNA: TGTGCCAGCAGTACCCTAGGGCTAAGCGGGAAGCAGTACTTC; CDR3 protein: CASSTLGLSGKQYF
J gene: TRBJ2-1; V gene: TRBV11-2; clone size: -; D gene: -; CDR3 DNA: TGTGCCAGCAGCTTAAGGACTTGGGGGTGGGATGAGCAGTTCTTC; CDR3 protein: CASSLRTWGWDEQFF
J gene: TRBJ2-7; V gene: TRBV28; clone size: once; D gene: TRBD2; CDR3 DNA: TGTGCCAGCCTTCGGCTCGGGGGGGGCTCCTACGAGCAGTACTTC; CDR3 protein: CASLRLGGGSYEQYF
J gene: TRBJ1-5; V gene: TRBV24-1; clone size: -; D gene: -; CDR3 DNA: TGTGCCACCAGTTTGAAGGGTACCTCCCGGCCCCAGCATTTT; CDR3 protein: CATSLKGTSRPQHF
J gene: TRBJ2-7; V gene: TRBV27; clone size: -; D gene: -; CDR3 DNA: TGTGCCAGCAGTCACCATGGACAACCCTACGAGCAGTACTTC; CDR3 protein: CASSHHGQPYEQYF
J gene: TRBJ2-5; V gene: TRBV18; clone size: -; D gene: -; CDR3 DNA: TGTGCCAGCTCACCACCAGGGACAACACAAGAGACCCAGTACTTC; CDR3 protein: CASSPPGTTQETQYF
J gene: TRBJ1-2; V gene: TRBV6-5; clone size: -; D gene: -; CDR3 DNA: TGTGCCAGCAGTTACTCTGGGGCAGGGAACTATGGCTACACCTTC; CDR3 protein: CASSYSGAGNYGYTF
J gene: TRBJ2-7; V gene: TRBV15; clone size: -; D gene: -; CDR3 DNA: TGTGCCACCAGCAGACCCGACAGGTCCGACGAGCAGTACTTC; CDR3 protein: CATSRPDRSDEQYF
J gene: TRBJ1-1; V gene: TRBV28; clone size: -; D gene: -; CDR3 DNA: TGTGCCAGCAGGGGGCCGGGAGCTTTCTTT; CDR3 protein: CASRGPGAFF
J gene: TRBJ2-1; V gene: TRBV5-1; clone size: once; D gene: TRBD2; CDR3 DNA: TGCGCCAGCAGGACTAGCGGGACAACCTACAATGAGCAGTTCTTC; CDR3 protein: CASRTSGTTYNEQFF
J gene: TRBJ1-5; V gene: TRBV21-1; clone size: few; D gene: -; CDR3 DNA: TGTGCCAGCAGCAAGAGGGATACTGGAAGGAGCAATCAGCCCCAGCATTTT; CDR3 protein: CASSKRDTGRSNQPQHF
J gene: TRBJ2-7; V gene: TRBV2; clone size: -; D gene: TRBD2; CDR3 DNA: TGTGCCAGCAGTGTACATTCGATGGGAGGGACTAGCTCCCCCGAGCAGTACTTC; CDR3 protein: CASSVHSMGGTSSPEQYF
J gene: TRBJ1-1; V gene: TRBV27; clone size: -; D gene: -; CDR3 DNA: TGTGCCAGCAGTTTATCCAGCATGAACACTGAAGCTTTCTTT; CDR3 protein: CASSLSSMNTEAFF
J gene: TRBJ1-1; V gene: TRBV27; clone size: -; D gene: TRBD1; CDR3 DNA: TGTGCCAGCAGTTTAGCAGGGGGCCCCACTGAAGCTTTCTTT; CDR3 protein: CASSLAGGPTEAFF
J gene: TRBJ2-7; V gene: TRBV5-1; clone size: -; D gene: TRBD1; CDR3 DNA: TGCGCCAGCAGCTTAACAGGGGTCTACGAGCAGTACTTC; CDR3 protein: CASSLTGVYEQYF
J gene: TRBJ1-5; V gene: TRBV28; clone size: -; D gene: -; CDR3 DNA: TGTGCCAGCAGTGTAAACCCCGGACGGCGGCTAAGGCAGCCCCAGCATTTT; CDR3 protein: CASSVNPGRRLRQPQHF
J gene: TRBJ1-1; V gene: TRBV6-5; clone size: few; D gene: -; CDR3 DNA: TGTGCCAGCAGTTACGGGAAAAAGTCCGATGAAGCTTTCTTT; CDR3 protein: CASSYGKKSDEAFF
J gene: TRBJ2-1; V gene: TRBV7-9; clone size: -; D gene: -; CDR3 DNA: TGTGCCAGCAGCTTAGACTGGGCGGAGCAGTTCTTC; CDR3 protein: CASSLDWAEQFF
J gene: TRBJ1-5; V gene: TRBV2; clone size: -; D gene: -; CDR3 DNA: TGTGCCAGCAGTGAAGAGAAGGGCAGGCAGCCCCAGCATTTT; CDR3 protein: CASSEEKGRQPQHF
J gene: TRBJ2-7; V gene: TRBV11-1; clone size: -; D gene: TRBD1; CDR3 DNA: TGTGCCAGCAGCCCCGATTCCGGACAGGGTGGCTACGAGCAGTACTTC; CDR3 protein: CASSPDSGQGGYEQYF
J gene: TRBJ1-2; V gene: TRBV19; clone size: -; D gene: TRBD1; CDR3 DNA: TGTGCCAGTAGTATTTGGGACAGCTTCCCACCTGGCTACACCTTC; CDR3 protein: CASSIWDSFPPGYTF
J gene: TRBJ1-2; V gene: TRBV27; clone size: -; D gene: -; CDR3 DNA: TGTGCCGCCTCATCTTCAGGGGCGAATGGCTACACCTTC; CDR3 protein: CAASSSGANGYTF
J gene: TRBJ2-2; V gene: TRBV7-2; clone size: -; D gene: -; CDR3 DNA: TGTGCCAGCAGCTTCGGGACGGGGGAGCTGTTTTTT; CDR3 protein: CASSFGTGELFF
J gene: TRBJ2-3; V gene: TRBV2; clone size: -; D gene: -; CDR3 DNA: TGTGCCAGCAGTTCCGACAGGACAAATACGCAGTATTTT; CDR3 protein: CASSSDRTNTQYF
J gene: TRBJ2-2; V gene: TRBV5-1; clone size: -; D gene: TRBD1; CDR3 DNA: TGCGCCAGCACAAGGACAGGGAATACGAACACCGGGGAGCTGTTTTTT; CDR3 protein: CASTRTGNTNTGELFF
J gene: TRBJ2-7; V gene: TRBV14; clone size: few; D gene: -; CDR3 DNA: TGTGCCAGCAGCGTTGGGCGGTTGTCCTACGAGCAGTACTTC; CDR3 protein: CASSVGRLSYEQYF
J gene: TRBJ2-1; V gene: TRBV20-1; clone size: -; D gene: -; CDR3 DNA: TGCAGTGCTAGTGAAGCAGGGGTGCCCTACAATGAGCAGTTCTTC; CDR3 protein: CSASEAGVPYNEQFF
J gene: TRBJ1-1; V gene: TRBV3-1/TRBV3-2; clone size: -; D gene: -; CDR3 DNA: TGTGCCAGCAGCCAAGATTATGCTGAAGCTTTCTTT; CDR3 protein: CASSQDYAEAFF
J gene: TRBJ2-3; V gene: TRBV25-1; clone size: -; D gene: -; CDR3 DNA: TGTGCCAGCAGTACCCAGACAGATACGCAGTATTTT; CDR3 protein: CASSTQTDTQYF
J gene: TRBJ1-5; V gene: TRBV19; clone size: -; D gene: -; CDR3 DNA: TGTGCCAGTAGTGATGACAGCAGAAATAGCAATCAGCCCCAGCATTTT; CDR3 protein: CASSDDSRNSNQPQHF
J gene: TRBJ2-2; V gene: TRBV19; clone size: -; D gene: -; CDR3 DNA: TGTGCCAGTAGCACCGGGACTGGCGGGTCGAACACCGGGGAGCTGTTTTTT; CDR3 protein: CASSTGTGGSNTGELFF
J gene: TRBJ2-1; V gene: TRBV28; clone size: -; D gene: -; CDR3 DNA: TGTGCCAGCAGTTCAGGAGTTGAGCAGTTCTTC; CDR3 protein: CASSSGVEQFF
J gene: TRBJ2-3; V gene: TRBV28; clone size: -; D gene: -; CDR3 DNA: TGTGCCAGTACTACCGCAGATACGCAGTATTTT; CDR3 protein: CASTTADTQYF
J gene: TRBJ2-1; V gene: TRBV7-9; clone size: -; D gene: -; CDR3 DNA: TGTGCCAGCAGCTTAGGAGCGTTATCCTACAATGAGCAGTTCTTC; CDR3 protein: CASSLGALSYNEQFF
J gene: TRBJ1-4; V gene: TRBV5-8; clone size: -; D gene: TRBD1; CDR3 DNA: TGTGCCAGCAGCTCCCGGGACAGGGGAGAAAAACTGTTTTTT; CDR3 protein: CASSSRDRGEKLFF
J gene: TRBJ2-4; V gene: TRBV11-3; clone size: large; D gene: TRBD1; CDR3 DNA: TGTGCCAGCATTCCTCCGGGGAGAGGCCGGGACAGGAAAAACATTCAGTACTTC; CDR3 protein: CASIPPGRGRDRKNIQYF
J gene: TRBJ1-1; V gene: TRBV30; clone size: once; D gene: -; CDR3 DNA: TGTGCCAGTACAACCACTGAAGCTTTCTTT; CDR3 protein: CASTTTEAFF